This T cell receptor beta chain was sequenced in a study of CD8+ T cells in alopecia areata. Overall study results and limits: In blood and scalp, many expanded lesional clones persisted during tofacitinib. Lesional scalp, especially alopecia totalis/universalis, showed higher clonality than normal scalp.

The ends were cut back, 3 bases at V and 7 bases at J, with 20 bases in the middle. Germline V CDR1 and CDR2: KGHSH, LQKENI. The CDR3 has 16 amino acids. Extracted from the samples, RNA was reverse transcribed into cDNA to serve as the sequencing template. Repertoires were generated with immunoSEQ multiplex PCR, while TCRdb's copy carries only in-frame clones and drops some. The sample includes approximately 210,000 clones, 64% of them seen just once. Treatment given: oral pan-JAK inhibitor, 5-10 mg twice daily. Regarding this clone: Its target is not known.

The origin of this receptor is a human donor with alopecia areata. The input for sequencing was CD4+ T cells sorted from blood, taken at approximately week 49, from a patient treated with tofacitinib. The chain employs TRBV18 and TRBJ2-3; D is uncertain. Here the CDR3 reads CASSPPALGPSYTQYF. The CDR3 DNA follows: TGTGCCAGCTCACCTCCAGCCCTCGGCCCCTCATATACGCAGTATTTT.